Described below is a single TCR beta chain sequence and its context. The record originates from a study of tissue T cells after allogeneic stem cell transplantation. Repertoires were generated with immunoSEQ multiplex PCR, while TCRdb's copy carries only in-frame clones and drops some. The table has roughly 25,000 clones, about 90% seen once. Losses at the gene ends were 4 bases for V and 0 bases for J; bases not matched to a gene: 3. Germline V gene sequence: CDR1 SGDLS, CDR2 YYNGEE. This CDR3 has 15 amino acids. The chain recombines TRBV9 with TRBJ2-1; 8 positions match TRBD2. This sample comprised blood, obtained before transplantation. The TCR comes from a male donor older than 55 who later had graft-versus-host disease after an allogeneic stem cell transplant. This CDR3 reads CASSPSGSSYNEQFF. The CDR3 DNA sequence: TGTGCCAGCAGCCCAAGCGGGAGCTCCTACAATGAGCAGTTCTTC.